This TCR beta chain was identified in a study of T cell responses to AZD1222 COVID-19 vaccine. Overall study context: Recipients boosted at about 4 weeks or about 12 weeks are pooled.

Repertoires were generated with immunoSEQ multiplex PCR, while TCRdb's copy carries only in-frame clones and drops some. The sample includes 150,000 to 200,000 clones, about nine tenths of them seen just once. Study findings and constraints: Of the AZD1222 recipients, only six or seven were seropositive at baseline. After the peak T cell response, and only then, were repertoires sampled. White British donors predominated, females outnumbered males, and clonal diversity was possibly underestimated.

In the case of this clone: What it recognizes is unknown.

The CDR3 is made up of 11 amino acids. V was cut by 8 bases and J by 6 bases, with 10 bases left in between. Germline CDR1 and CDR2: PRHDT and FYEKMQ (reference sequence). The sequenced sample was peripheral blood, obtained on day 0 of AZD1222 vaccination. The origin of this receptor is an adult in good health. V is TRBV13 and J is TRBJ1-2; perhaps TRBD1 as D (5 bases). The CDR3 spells CASGQGHGYTF. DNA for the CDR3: TGTGCCAGCGGGCAGGGCCATGGCTACACCTTC.